A selection of T cell receptor beta chains follows, all from one sample in a study of blood T cell repertoires in COVID-19. Sequencing used immunoSEQ multiplex PCR; TCRdb keeps in-frame clones, though not all of them. The profile shows approximately 440,000 clones, roughly 91% of them singletons. Sequencing was performed on PBMCs or T cells enriched from blood (not recorded which). The receptors were sampled from a young man who had recovered from COVID-19. Each CDR3 is given with its conserved first and last residue. The order of the fields is CDR3 DNA, CDR3 protein, clone size, V gene, J gene, D gene. A D gene is named only where the DNA matches it firmly. Size is stated for part of the rows, as once, few or many counts, or as a class when the clone is expanded.

TGTGCCAGCCTGCGGAGCTCCTACAATGAGCAGTTCTTC	CASLRSSYNEQFF	few	TRBV6-5	TRBJ2-1	.
TGTGCCAGCAGCTTGGGAGGTGACAGGGGGTCGAGGTACGAGCAGTACTTC	CASSLGGDRGSRYEQYF	.	TRBV5-4	TRBJ2-7	TRBD1
TGTGCCAGCAGCTTAGCGGGTGGGGGACAGGGGTTTGAAGCTTTCTTT	CASSLAGGGQGFEAFF	.	TRBV7-2	TRBJ1-1	TRBD1
TGTGCCACCAGCGCACCCGGAGCCCTTATGAACACTGAAGCTTTCTTT	CATSAPGALMNTEAFF	.	TRBV15	TRBJ1-1	.
TGTGCCAGCAGTAGACAAACTCCGACTAGCGGGAGATACGAGCAGTACTTC	CASSRQTPTSGRYEQYF	.	TRBV2	TRBJ2-7	TRBD2
TGTGCCTGGAGTGATACAGGGGCCTATGGCTACACCTTC	CAWSDTGAYGYTF	.	TRBV30	TRBJ1-2	TRBD1
TGTGCCAGCAGCTTAGCCCTAGCGGGAGGCACCAAAAACATTCAGTACTTC	CASSLALAGGTKNIQYF	.	TRBV7-2	TRBJ2-4	TRBD2
TGTGCCAGCAGTCCCGGGGGTAGCGGCTCCTACGAGCAGTACTTC	CASSPGGSGSYEQYF	.	TRBV28	TRBJ2-7	.
TGTGCCAGCAACTCTTCACCCCAGGGCCGGACTGAAGCTTTCTTT	CASNSSPQGRTEAFF	.	TRBV6-5	TRBJ1-1	.
TGTGCCAGCAGCTTAGGGCGGTTCGGCGGGAGGGTGCAAGAGACCCAGTACTTC	CASSLGRFGGRVQETQYF	.	TRBV7-2	TRBJ2-5	TRBD2
TGTGCCATCCGCAGGCAGGGGGCCGGTGAAGCTTTCTTT	CAIRRQGAGEAFF	.	TRBV10-3	TRBJ1-1	TRBD1
TGTGCCAGCCATGACGGGGCTAATGAAAAACTGTTTTTT	CASHDGANEKLFF	once	TRBV27	TRBJ1-4	.
TGTGCCAGCAGCCCGAGGGGTTGGGGGGATGGCTACACCTTC	CASSPRGWGDGYTF	.	TRBV7-2	TRBJ1-2	.
TGTGCCAGCAGCGTCACGACAGGGAGGTTTTGGAACTATGGCTACACCTTC	CASSVTTGRFWNYGYTF	.	TRBV2	TRBJ1-2	TRBD1
TGTGCCATCAGCCCGGACTATCCTGAGCAGTTCTTC	CAISPDYPEQFF	.	TRBV10-3	TRBJ2-1	.
TGTGCCAGCAGTGCACGGGGATACTATGGCTACACCTTC	CASSARGYYGYTF	.	TRBV2	TRBJ1-2	.
TGTGCCACCAGTGATCCTGGGGGGGAGGGAGAGACCCAGTACTTC	CATSDPGGEGETQYF	.	TRBV24-1	TRBJ2-5	TRBD2
TGTGCCAGCAGCCCGACAGGGGGGGATCAGCCCCAGCATTTT	CASSPTGGDQPQHF	.	TRBV7-6	TRBJ1-5	TRBD1
TGTGCCAGTAGTAGCGCCGGCGGGGGTTTCTTT	CASSSAGGGFF	.	TRBV19	TRBJ1-1	.
TGCAGCTCGGACGGTGGCTACACCTTC	CSSDGGYTF	.	TRBV29-1	TRBJ1-2	.